Following are 17 T cell receptor beta chains from one sample sequenced in a study of T cell responses to AZD1222 COVID-19 vaccine (TCRdb year 2021). According to the study, the label for this sample's time point signals: baseline before first vaccination. Library method: the immunoSEQ multiplex PCR assay. TCRdb obtained this table from immuneACCESS and retained in-frame rearrangements with V and J assigned. These tables miss some clones; where compared with another copy, unresolved V genes account for less than half of the shortfall, and the remainder is unexplained. Present in this sample are some 140,000 clones, under 95% of which were seen just once. The ten largest clonotypes hold approximately 20% of the sample. The sample was peripheral blood, taken on day 0 of AZD1222 vaccination. Receptors originate from an adult in good health.

The chain is built from TRBV6-5 and TRBJ2-7; D is ambiguous. This CDR3 has 12 amino acids. V was shortened by 6 bases and J by 2 bases, with 8 bases between the two germline ends. Germline CDR1 MNHEY, CDR2 SVGAGI. The CDR3 here is CASRNFPYEQYF. The CDR3 DNA follows: TGTGCCAGCAGAAACTTCCCCTACGAGCAGTACTTC.

The CDR3 coding sequence is TGTGCCAGCAGCTTGGCCACGGGGAACGGGGAGCTGTTTTTT. Protein sequence: CASSLATGNGELFF. The chain couples TRBV5-6 to TRBJ2-2; TRBD2 might be the D (5 bases). V lost 0 bases and J 7 bases, leaving 10 bases between the germline ends. The CDR3 sequence is 14 residues long. The V gene's germline CDR1 is SGHDT and CDR2 YYEEEE.

The chain uses TRBV5-5 and TRBJ1-3, with a tentative D call TRBD1 (6 bases). Per the germline V gene, CDR1 is SGHKS and CDR2 is YYEKEE (reference sequence). The CDR3 loop spans 16 amino acids. The V gene lost 3 bases and the J gene lost 0 bases, with 13 bases spanning the gap. As DNA, the CDR3 is TGTGCCAGCAGCTGGGGGGCGGACACCTCTGGAAACACCATATATTTT. It translates to CASSWGADTSGNTIYF. The entire variable domain, with the rest obtained from reference TRBV5-5 and TRBJ1-3, is as follows: DAGVTQSPTHLIKTRGQQVTLRCSPISGHKSVSWYQQVLGQGPQFIFQYYEKEERGRGNFPDRFSARQFPNYSSELNVNALLLGDSALYLCASSWGADTSGNTIYFGEGSWLTVV.

The chain links TRBV11-2 to TRBJ1-2; D possibly corresponds to TRBD1 (6 bases). The CDR3 is 16 amino acids. V was cut by 2 bases and J by 3 bases, with 16 bases left in between. CDR1 SGHAT and CDR2 FQNNGV come from the germline V gene. The CDR3 nucleotides are TGTGCCAGCAGCTTATTTACAGGGAGGTTAGACTATGGCTACACCTTC. This translates into CASSLFTGRLDYGYTF.

In DNA, the CDR3 is TGTGCCAGCAGTTTAGTGGGGAGAGTTGAGCAGTTCTTC. The encoded protein is CASSLVGRVEQFF. The chain combines TRBV12-3 or TRBV12-4 with TRBJ2-1; D is possibly TRBD2 (5 bases). The CDR3 is 13 amino acids. V lost 1 base and J 9 bases, leaving 10 bases between the germline ends.

The DNA for the CDR3 is TGTGCCAGCAGTTTAGCCGGGGACAATCAGCCCCAGCATTTT. Translation gives CASSLAGDNQPQHF. V and J are TRBV28 and TRBJ1-5; D is unclear. CDR3 size: 14 residues. CDR1 is MDHEN and CDR2 is SYDVKM in the germline V gene. Deletions cut 2 bases from V and 3 bases from J, with 8 bases between.

V gene TRBV6-2 or TRBV6-3 combines with J gene TRBJ1-3; no clear D gene. Trimming pared 3 bases from V and 0 bases from J, leaving 12 bases between. Germline V gene lookup returns CDR1 MNHEY and CDR2 SVGEGT. The CDR3 is 16 amino acids. The CDR3, as DNA: TGTGCCAGCAGTTATGAATCTGGGATCTCTGGAAACACCATATATTTT. Translating gives CASSYESGISGNTIYF.

The sample holds one count of this clone. This chain uses TRBV28 with TRBJ2-7; 10 positions agree with TRBD2. J gave up 5 bases and V 5 bases, and 9 bases lay outside the gene matches. The CDR3 extends over 15 amino acids. The germline CDR1 and CDR2 sequences are MDHEN and SYDVKM. The CDR3 reads CASSLLAGAGDEQYF. The CDR3 DNA reads as TGTGCCAGCAGTCTCCTAGCGGGAGCAGGGGACGAGCAGTACTTC.

This clone turned up a few times. The rearrangement links TRBV9 to TRBJ1-1; D is unresolved. The CDR3 is 15 amino acids. Germline V gene sequence: CDR1 SGDLS, CDR2 YYNGEE. The V end was cut by 0 bases, the J end by 1 base, with 10 bases between. The chain's CDR3 is CASSVDGLSNTEAFF. CDR3 DNA: TGTGCCAGCAGCGTAGATGGACTCTCGAACACTGAAGCTTTCTTT. Drawing the rest from reference TRBV9 and TRBJ1-1, the complete variable domain is DSGVTQTPKHLITATGQRVTLRCSPRSGDLSVYWYQQSLDQGLQFLIQYYNGEERAKGNILERFSAQQFPDLHSELNLSSLELGDSALYFCASSVDGLSNTEAFFGQGTRLTVV.

The chain is built from TRBV9 and TRBJ1-5; no clear D gene. CDR3 length equals 15 residues. Germline loops: CDR1 SGDLS, CDR2 YYNGEE. V lost 2 bases to trimming and J lost 4 bases, with 13 bases between them. The DNA of the CDR3 is TGTGCCAGCAGCGTCACCCCCCAGATGAATCAGCCCCAGCATTTT. This encodes CASSVTPQMNQPQHF.

V usage is TRBV25-1 and J usage is TRBJ2-5; no clear D gene. This CDR3 is built from 14 residues. V was trimmed by 7 bases and J by 0 bases, leaving 12 bases between them. CDR1 is MGHDK and CDR2 is SYGVNS in the germline V gene. The CDR3 is CASKRIPDQETQYF. CDR3 coding DNA: TGTGCCAGCAAGAGAATCCCCGACCAAGAGACCCAGTACTTC. Together with reference TRBV25-1 and TRBJ2-5, the CDR3 gives the full variable domain: EADIYQTPRYLVIGTGKKITLECSQTMGHDKMYWYQQDPGMELHLIHYSYGVNSTEKGDLSSESTVSRIRTEHFPLTLESARPSHTSQYLCASKRIPDQETQYFGPGTRLLVL.

Here the CDR3 DNA reads TGTGCCAGCAGCGTCGACAGGTTCACTGAAGCTTTCTTT. Residues: CASSVDRFTEAFF. The V gene is TRBV9, the J gene TRBJ1-1, with D maybe TRBD1 (6 bases). The CDR3 extends over 13 amino acids. Germline V gene data show CDR1 as SGDLS and CDR2 as YYNGEE. V was shortened by 2 bases and J by 4 bases, with 9 bases between the two germline ends. The whole variable domain, remainder taken from reference TRBV9 and TRBJ1-1, is DSGVTQTPKHLITATGQRVTLRCSPRSGDLSVYWYQQSLDQGLQFLIQYYNGEERAKGNILERFSAQQFPDLHSELNLSSLELGDSALYFCASSVDRFTEAFFGQGTRLTVV.

The rearrangement joins TRBV6-6 to TRBJ1-5; D uncertain. The CDR3 length is 15 residues. V was shortened by 5 bases and J by 0 bases, with 11 bases between the two germline ends. Germline-derived CDR1 and CDR2 are MNHNY and SVGAGI (reference sequence). The CDR3 DNA is TGTGCCAGCAGTGCCGGGAGTTATAGCAATCAGCCCCAGCATTTT. Translated: CASSAGSYSNQPQHF.

The rearrangement links TRBV5-1 to TRBJ2-7; D possibly matches TRBD1 or TRBD2 (5 bases each). The CDR3 has 15 amino acids. The germline CDR1 and CDR2 sequences are SGHRS and YFSETQ. Deletions cut 0 bases from V and 2 bases from J, with 12 bases between. CDR3 region: CASSLGPQGAYEQYF. CDR3 bases: TGCGCCAGCAGCTTGGGCCCGCAGGGAGCCTACGAGCAGTACTTC.

V and J are TRBV5-6 and TRBJ1-1, with D unclear. The CDR3 is 15 amino acids. CDR1 and CDR2 (germline): SGHDT, YYEEEE. The V and J ends lost 0 bases and 0 bases respectively, with 9 bases between them. The CDR3 is CASSLVGELNTEAFF. The DNA for the CDR3 is TGTGCCAGCAGCTTGGTCGGGGAATTGAACACTGAAGCTTTCTTT.

V and J are TRBV6-1 and TRBJ1-2; weak D call: TRBD1 (5 bases). V lost 3 bases, J lost 8 bases, and 13 bases lay in between. CDR3 length: 13 amino acids. Germline-derived CDR1 and CDR2 are MNHNS and SASEGT. The DNA of the CDR3 is TGTGCCAGCAGTGAGACCAACAGGCGGGGCTACACCTTC. Residues: CASSETNRRGYTF.

The rearrangement links TRBV15 to TRBJ1-1; no clear D. Germline V gives CDR1 LNHNV, CDR2 YYDKDF (reference sequence). V was shortened by 0 bases and J by 9 bases, with 14 bases between the two germline ends. The CDR3 runs to 14 residues. The CDR3 reads CATSRDSSGKKAFF. DNA for the CDR3: TGTGCCACCAGCAGAGATTCGTCAGGAAAAAAAGCTTTCTTT. Together with reference TRBV15 and TRBJ1-1, the CDR3 gives the full variable domain: DAMVIQNPRYQVTQFGKPVTLSCSQTLNHNVMYWYQQKSSQAPKLLFHYYDKDFNNEADTPDNFQSRRPNTSFCFLDIRSPGLGDTAMYLCATSRDSSGKKAFFGQGTRLTVV.